This T cell receptor beta chain was identified during a study of long-term antiretroviral therapy in people with HIV. About this clone: The antigen is unknown.

Running of the v3.0 immunoSEQ assay took place at survey level. Only in-frame clones appear in the TCRdb table, and some are missing; sequencing was by immunoSEQ multiplex PCR. The sample has 40,000 to 60,000 clones, around 80% seen once. The CDR3 has 15 residues. Germline CDR1 and CDR2: LNHNV and YYDKDF (reference sequence). With 3 bases clipped from V and 0 bases from J, the junction kept 3 bases outside the gene matches. Study results and limitations: The data indicate that diversity increased after ART but remained below transplant donor controls.

The chain combines TRBV15 with TRBJ2-7; 9 bases match TRBD1. The sequences come from unsorted PBMCs, collected 0.8 years after starting antiretroviral therapy. This TCR was sampled from a woman younger than 30 with HIV. CDR3 sequence (DNA): TGTGCCACCAGCAGCGAGGACAGGGGCTCCTACGAGCAGTACTTC. Protein product: CATSSEDRGSYEQYF.